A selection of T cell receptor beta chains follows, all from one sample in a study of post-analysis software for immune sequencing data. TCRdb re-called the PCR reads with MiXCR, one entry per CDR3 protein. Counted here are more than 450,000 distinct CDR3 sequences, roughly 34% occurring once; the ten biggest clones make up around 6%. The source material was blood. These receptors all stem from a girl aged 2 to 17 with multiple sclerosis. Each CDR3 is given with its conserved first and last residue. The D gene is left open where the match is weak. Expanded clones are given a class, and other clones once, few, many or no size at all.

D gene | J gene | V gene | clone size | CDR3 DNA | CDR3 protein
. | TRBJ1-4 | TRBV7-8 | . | TGTGCCAGCAGCTTAGAAGTTTCCAGACTTAATGAAAAACTGTTTTTT | CASSLEVSRLNEKLFF
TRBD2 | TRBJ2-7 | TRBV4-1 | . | TGCGCCAGCAGCCCCATAGCGGGGGCCGACAATGAGCAGTACTTC | CASSPIAGADNEQYF
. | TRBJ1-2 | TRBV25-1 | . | TGTGCCAGCAGTGGCGGTCTAGGAGGCTACACCTTC | CASSGGLGGYTF
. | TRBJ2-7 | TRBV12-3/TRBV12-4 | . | TGTGCCAGCAGTCGGGACATAATAAGTGGCGAGCAGTACTTC | CASSRDIISGEQYF
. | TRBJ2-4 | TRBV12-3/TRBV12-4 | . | TGTGCCAGCAGCCCCGGACCGGGAAACATTCAGTACTTC | CASSPGPGNIQYF
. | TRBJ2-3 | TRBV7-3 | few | TGTGCCAGCAGCTTAAATCAGGGACCCTACTCAGATACGCAGTATTTT | CASSLNQGPYSDTQYF
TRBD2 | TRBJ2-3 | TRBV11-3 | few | TGTGCCAGCAGCTCACGACGGCTAGCGGGGGCAGATACGCAGTATTTT | CASSSRRLAGADTQYF
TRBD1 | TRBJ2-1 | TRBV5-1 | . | TGCGCCAGCAGCGCCTTGACAGGGGCGTCCTACAATGAGCAGTTCTTC | CASSALTGASYNEQFF
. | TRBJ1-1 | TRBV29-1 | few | TGCAGCGTTCTCTGGGGGTTTAGGACTGAAGCTTTCTTT | CSVLWGFRTEAFF
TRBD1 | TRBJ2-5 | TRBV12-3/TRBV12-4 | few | TGTGCCAGCAGTATTCAGGGGGCAGAGACCCAGTACTTC | CASSIQGAETQYF
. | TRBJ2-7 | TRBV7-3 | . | TGTGCCAGCAGCTTAAGCGGGTCCACCTTCTCCTACGAGCAGTACTTC | CASSLSGSTFSYEQYF
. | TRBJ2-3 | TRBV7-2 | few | TGTGCCAGCAGCTTAGTTTTTGGCCCGGGCACAGATACGCAGTATTTT | CASSLVFGPGTDTQYF
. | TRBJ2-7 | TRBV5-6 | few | TGTGCCAGCACCCTGGCTAGGACTAACTCCTACGAGCAGTACTTC | CASTLARTNSYEQYF
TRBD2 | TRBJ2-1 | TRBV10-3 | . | TGTGCCATCAGTGAGATCGGGGGGGGCAACAATGAGCAGTTCTTC | CAISEIGGGNNEQFF
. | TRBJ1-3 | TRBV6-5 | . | TGTGCCAGCACCAACTCCTACTCTGGAAACACCATATATTTT | CASTNSYSGNTIYF
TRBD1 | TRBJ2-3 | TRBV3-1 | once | TGTGCCAGCAGCCAAGAGTTTGGACAGGGGGGAGGAGATACGCAGTATTTT | CASSQEFGQGGGDTQYF
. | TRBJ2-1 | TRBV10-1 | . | TGCGCCAGCAGTGAGCCGGGACCTTTCAATGAGCAGTTCTTC | CASSEPGPFNEQFF
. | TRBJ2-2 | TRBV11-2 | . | TGTGCCAGCAGGAACATATATTCTAGGACATTCGGGGAGCTGTTTTTT | CASRNIYSRTFGELFF
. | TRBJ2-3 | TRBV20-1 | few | TGCAGTGCTAGCTTACCGGGGCCTAGCACAGATACGCAGTATTTT | CSASLPGPSTDTQYF
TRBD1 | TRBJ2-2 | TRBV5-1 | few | TGCGCCAGCAGCTACCTGAGACAGGGGAACACCGGGGAGCTGTTTTTT | CASSYLRQGNTGELFF
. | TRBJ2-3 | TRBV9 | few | TGTGCCGGCAGCGCAAGTCAAGATACGCAGTATTTT | CAGSASQDTQYF
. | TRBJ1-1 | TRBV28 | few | TGTGCCAGCAGTCTTCACACGGACACTGAAGCTTTCTTT | CASSLHTDTEAFF
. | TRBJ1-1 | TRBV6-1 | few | TGTGCCAGCAGGGGGTTGTACACTGAAGCTTTCTTT | CASRGLYTEAFF
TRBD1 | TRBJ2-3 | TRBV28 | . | TGTGCCAGCAGGTTCTCCACAGGGGGCTTGGCAGATACGCAGTATTTT | CASRFSTGGLADTQYF
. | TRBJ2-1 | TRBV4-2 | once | TGTGCCAGCAGCCAAGACGTGGGGGGGCCCGACAATGAGCAGTTCTTC | CASSQDVGGPDNEQFF
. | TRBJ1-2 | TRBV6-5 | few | TGTGCCAGCAGTCCCTTCCGGGACTTCTATGGCTACACCTTC | CASSPFRDFYGYTF
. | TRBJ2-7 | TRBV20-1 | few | TGCAGTGCTAGGGCTATTTCAGGGGAAGGATACGAGCAGTACTTC | CSARAISGEGYEQYF
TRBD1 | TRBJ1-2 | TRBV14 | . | TGTGCCAGCAGCCAAGAATGGGGACAGAACTATGGCTACACCTTC | CASSQEWGQNYGYTF
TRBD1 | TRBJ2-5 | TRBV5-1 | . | TGCGCCAGCAGCCCCGGACAGGTACGAGAGACCCAGTACTTC | CASSPGQVRETQYF
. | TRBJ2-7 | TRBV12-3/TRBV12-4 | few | TGTACCAGCAGTGCCCAGGGGGGAGCGGCGGCCTACGAGCAGTACTTC | CTSSAQGGAAAYEQYF
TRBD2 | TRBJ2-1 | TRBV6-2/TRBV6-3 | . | TGTGCCAGCAGTTATTATCCTAGCGGGGTTTCCTACAATGAGCAGTTCTTC | CASSYYPSGVSYNEQFF
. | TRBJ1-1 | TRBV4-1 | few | TGCGCCAGCAGCCAAGAGTGGGACACTGAAGCTTTCTTT | CASSQEWDTEAFF
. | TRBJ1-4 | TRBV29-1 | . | TGCAGCGTTGATACCGGCTTTGGAGAAAAACTGTTTTTT | CSVDTGFGEKLFF
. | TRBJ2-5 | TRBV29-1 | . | TGCAGCGTCGGGGCGGGGCACCAAGAGACCCAGTACTTC | CSVGAGHQETQYF
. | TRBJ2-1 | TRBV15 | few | TGTGCCACCAGCAGAGGAGGCGGCAGCTCCTACAATGAGCAGTTCTTC | CATSRGGGSSYNEQFF
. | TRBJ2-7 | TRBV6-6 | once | TGTGCCAGCAAACCGGGACTGAGCTCCTACGAGCAGTACTTC | CASKPGLSSYEQYF
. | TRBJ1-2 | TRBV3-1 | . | TGTGCCAGCAGCCTCAGTCTTATTCACTATGGCTACACCTTC | CASSLSLIHYGYTF
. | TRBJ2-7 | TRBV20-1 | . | TGCAGTGCTAGGAGGTTCGGCAGGGGGGTTGTCTACGAGCAGTACTTC | CSARRFGRGVVYEQYF
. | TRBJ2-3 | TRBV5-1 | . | TGCGCCAGCAGCTTGACGGTTTTCACAGATACGCAGTATTTT | CASSLTVFTDTQYF
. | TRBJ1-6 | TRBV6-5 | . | TGTGCCAGCAGTTATACTCGGCAGGGGACGCCGCTATTGGGCCTTTTACATTCACCCCTCCACTTT | CASSYTRQGTPLLGLLHSPLHF
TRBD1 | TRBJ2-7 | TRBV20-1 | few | TGCAGTGCTACTGGACAGGGTTCTACCTACGAGCAGTACTTC | CSATGQGSTYEQYF
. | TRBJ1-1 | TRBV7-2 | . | TGTGCCAGCAGCTTAATAGGAGGGGTCACTGAAGCTTTCTTT | CASSLIGGVTEAFF
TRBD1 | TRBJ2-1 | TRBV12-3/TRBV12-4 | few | TGTGCCAGCAGTTTAGGTAGGACAGGGAACAACAATGAGCAGTTCTTC | CASSLGRTGNNNEQFF
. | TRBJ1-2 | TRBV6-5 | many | TGTGCCAGCAGTTTGGCAGGGTTTGGCTACACCTTC | CASSLAGFGYTF
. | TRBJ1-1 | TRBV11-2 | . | TGTGCCAGCAGCTTAGTATCGTGGACCTCCATGAACACTGAAGCTTTCTTT | CASSLVSWTSMNTEAFF
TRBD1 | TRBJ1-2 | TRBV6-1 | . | TGTGCCGGGCTTCACAGAGGGGGCCAGGGCTACACCTTC | CAGLHRGGQGYTF
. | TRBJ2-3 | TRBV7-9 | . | TGTGCCAGCATTCCTGGCGGGGCCACCACAGATACGCAGTATTTT | CASIPGGATTDTQYF
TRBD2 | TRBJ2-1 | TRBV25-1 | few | TGTGCCAGCAGGAAAGCGGGGGGGCCGGGTGAGCAGTTCTTC | CASRKAGGPGEQFF
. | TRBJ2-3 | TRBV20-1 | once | TGCAGTGCTAGAGATTTCCGGCAGTCATGGGGCACAGATACGCAGTATTTT | CSARDFRQSWGTDTQYF
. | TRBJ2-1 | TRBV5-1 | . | TGCGCCAGCAGCTTTGCGTCCGGCTCCTACAATGAGCAGTTCTTC | CASSFASGSYNEQFF
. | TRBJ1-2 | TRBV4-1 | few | TGCGCCAGCATCAGAGGACGGAGCGCCTATGGCTACACCTTC | CASIRGRSAYGYTF
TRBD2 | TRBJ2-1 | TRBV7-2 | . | TGTGCCAGCAGCTTAGAGACTAGCGGGGGGGCCTTCAATGAGCAGTTCTTC | CASSLETSGGAFNEQFF
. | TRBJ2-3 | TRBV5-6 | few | TGTGCCAGCAGCTTGGCGTTGGGGCCAGATACGCAGTATTTT | CASSLALGPDTQYF
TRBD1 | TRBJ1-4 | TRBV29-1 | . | TGCAGCGGGGACAGGGGTAATGAAAAACTGTTTTTT | CSGDRGNEKLFF
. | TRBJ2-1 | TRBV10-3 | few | TGTGCCATCAGGGCCGGACTAACGGGGAATGAGCAGTTCTTC | CAIRAGLTGNEQFF